This T cell receptor (beta chain) is drawn from a study of T cells after yellow fever vaccination. Study as a whole: Preparation of the low-cell-number fractions used SMART-Seq v4 Ultra Low Input. Study-level results: Some clonotypes were seen in both the CD4 and the CD8 compartments. These made up a small share and likely arose from convergent recombination.

Using its own MiXCR run on the 5' RACE reads, TCRdb lists one record per CDR3 protein. The data show approximately 120,000 distinct CDR3 sequences, 15% seen once. This clonotype appeared a few times. Its matching antigen is unknown. Germline CDR1 reads SGDLS; CDR2 reads YYNGEE. The CDR3 runs to 14 residues. Trimming took 4 bases from V and 6 from J; bases not matched to a gene: 3. V and J are TRBV9 and TRBJ2-5, with 13 bases fitting TRBD2. This TCR derives from a man in his late teens or twenties who received the YFV17D yellow fever vaccine. Sequenced material: CD8+ T cells sorted from PBMCs, taken 5 days after the yellow fever booster vaccination. The CDR3 DNA reads as TGTGCCAGCAGCACTAGCGGGGGGGCTAAGACCCAGTACTTC. Protein sequence: CASSTSGGAKTQYF.